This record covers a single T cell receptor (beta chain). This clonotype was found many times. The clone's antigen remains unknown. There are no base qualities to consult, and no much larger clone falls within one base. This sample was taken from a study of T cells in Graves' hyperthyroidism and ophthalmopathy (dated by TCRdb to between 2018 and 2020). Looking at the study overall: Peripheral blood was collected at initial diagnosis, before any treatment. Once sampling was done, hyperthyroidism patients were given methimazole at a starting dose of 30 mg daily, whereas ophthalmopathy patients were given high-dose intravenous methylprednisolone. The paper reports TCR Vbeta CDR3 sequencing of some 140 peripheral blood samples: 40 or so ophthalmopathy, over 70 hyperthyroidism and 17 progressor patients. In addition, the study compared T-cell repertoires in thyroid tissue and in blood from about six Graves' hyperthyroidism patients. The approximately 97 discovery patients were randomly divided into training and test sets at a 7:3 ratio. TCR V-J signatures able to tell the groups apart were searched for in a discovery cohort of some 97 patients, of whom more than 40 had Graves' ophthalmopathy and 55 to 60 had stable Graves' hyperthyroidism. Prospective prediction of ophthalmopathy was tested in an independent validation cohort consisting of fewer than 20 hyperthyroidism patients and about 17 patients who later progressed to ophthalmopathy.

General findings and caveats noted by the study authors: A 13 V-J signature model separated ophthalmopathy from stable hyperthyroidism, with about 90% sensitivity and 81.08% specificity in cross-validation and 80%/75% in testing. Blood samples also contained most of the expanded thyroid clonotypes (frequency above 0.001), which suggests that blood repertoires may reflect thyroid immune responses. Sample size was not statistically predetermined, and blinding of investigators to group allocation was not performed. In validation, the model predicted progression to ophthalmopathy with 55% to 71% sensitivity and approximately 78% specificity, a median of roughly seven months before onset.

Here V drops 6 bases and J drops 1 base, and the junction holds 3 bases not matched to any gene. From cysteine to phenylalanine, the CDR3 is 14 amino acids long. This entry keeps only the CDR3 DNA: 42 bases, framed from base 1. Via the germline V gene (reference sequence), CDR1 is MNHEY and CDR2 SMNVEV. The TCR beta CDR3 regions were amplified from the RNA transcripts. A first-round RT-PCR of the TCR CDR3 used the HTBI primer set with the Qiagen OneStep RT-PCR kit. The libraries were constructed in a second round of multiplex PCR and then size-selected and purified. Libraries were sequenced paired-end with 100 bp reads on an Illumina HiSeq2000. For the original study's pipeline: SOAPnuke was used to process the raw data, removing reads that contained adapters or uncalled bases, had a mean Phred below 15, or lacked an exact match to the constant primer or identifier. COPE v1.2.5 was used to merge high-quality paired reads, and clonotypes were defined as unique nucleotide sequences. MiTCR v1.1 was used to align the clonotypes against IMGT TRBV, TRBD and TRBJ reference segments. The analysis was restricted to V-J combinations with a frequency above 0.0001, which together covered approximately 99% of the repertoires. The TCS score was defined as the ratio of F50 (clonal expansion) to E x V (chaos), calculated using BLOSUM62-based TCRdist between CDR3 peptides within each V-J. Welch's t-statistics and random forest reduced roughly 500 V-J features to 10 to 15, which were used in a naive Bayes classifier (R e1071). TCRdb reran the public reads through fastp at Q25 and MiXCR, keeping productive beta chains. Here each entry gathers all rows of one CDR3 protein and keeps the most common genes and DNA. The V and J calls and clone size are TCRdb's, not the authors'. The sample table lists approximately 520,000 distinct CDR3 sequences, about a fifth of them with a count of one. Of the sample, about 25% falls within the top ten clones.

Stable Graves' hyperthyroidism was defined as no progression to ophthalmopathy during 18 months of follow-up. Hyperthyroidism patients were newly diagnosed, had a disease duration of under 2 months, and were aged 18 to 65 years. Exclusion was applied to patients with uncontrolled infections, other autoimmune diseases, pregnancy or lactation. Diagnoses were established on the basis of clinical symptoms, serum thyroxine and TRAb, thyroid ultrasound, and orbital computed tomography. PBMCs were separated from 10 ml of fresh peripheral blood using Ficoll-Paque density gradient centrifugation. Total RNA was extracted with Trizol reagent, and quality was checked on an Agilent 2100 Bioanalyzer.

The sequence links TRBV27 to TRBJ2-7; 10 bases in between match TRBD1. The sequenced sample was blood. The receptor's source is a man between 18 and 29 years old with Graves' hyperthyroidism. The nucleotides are TGTGCCAGCAGGTGGACAGGGGGTTCCTACGAGCAGTACTTC. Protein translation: CASRWTGGSYEQYF.